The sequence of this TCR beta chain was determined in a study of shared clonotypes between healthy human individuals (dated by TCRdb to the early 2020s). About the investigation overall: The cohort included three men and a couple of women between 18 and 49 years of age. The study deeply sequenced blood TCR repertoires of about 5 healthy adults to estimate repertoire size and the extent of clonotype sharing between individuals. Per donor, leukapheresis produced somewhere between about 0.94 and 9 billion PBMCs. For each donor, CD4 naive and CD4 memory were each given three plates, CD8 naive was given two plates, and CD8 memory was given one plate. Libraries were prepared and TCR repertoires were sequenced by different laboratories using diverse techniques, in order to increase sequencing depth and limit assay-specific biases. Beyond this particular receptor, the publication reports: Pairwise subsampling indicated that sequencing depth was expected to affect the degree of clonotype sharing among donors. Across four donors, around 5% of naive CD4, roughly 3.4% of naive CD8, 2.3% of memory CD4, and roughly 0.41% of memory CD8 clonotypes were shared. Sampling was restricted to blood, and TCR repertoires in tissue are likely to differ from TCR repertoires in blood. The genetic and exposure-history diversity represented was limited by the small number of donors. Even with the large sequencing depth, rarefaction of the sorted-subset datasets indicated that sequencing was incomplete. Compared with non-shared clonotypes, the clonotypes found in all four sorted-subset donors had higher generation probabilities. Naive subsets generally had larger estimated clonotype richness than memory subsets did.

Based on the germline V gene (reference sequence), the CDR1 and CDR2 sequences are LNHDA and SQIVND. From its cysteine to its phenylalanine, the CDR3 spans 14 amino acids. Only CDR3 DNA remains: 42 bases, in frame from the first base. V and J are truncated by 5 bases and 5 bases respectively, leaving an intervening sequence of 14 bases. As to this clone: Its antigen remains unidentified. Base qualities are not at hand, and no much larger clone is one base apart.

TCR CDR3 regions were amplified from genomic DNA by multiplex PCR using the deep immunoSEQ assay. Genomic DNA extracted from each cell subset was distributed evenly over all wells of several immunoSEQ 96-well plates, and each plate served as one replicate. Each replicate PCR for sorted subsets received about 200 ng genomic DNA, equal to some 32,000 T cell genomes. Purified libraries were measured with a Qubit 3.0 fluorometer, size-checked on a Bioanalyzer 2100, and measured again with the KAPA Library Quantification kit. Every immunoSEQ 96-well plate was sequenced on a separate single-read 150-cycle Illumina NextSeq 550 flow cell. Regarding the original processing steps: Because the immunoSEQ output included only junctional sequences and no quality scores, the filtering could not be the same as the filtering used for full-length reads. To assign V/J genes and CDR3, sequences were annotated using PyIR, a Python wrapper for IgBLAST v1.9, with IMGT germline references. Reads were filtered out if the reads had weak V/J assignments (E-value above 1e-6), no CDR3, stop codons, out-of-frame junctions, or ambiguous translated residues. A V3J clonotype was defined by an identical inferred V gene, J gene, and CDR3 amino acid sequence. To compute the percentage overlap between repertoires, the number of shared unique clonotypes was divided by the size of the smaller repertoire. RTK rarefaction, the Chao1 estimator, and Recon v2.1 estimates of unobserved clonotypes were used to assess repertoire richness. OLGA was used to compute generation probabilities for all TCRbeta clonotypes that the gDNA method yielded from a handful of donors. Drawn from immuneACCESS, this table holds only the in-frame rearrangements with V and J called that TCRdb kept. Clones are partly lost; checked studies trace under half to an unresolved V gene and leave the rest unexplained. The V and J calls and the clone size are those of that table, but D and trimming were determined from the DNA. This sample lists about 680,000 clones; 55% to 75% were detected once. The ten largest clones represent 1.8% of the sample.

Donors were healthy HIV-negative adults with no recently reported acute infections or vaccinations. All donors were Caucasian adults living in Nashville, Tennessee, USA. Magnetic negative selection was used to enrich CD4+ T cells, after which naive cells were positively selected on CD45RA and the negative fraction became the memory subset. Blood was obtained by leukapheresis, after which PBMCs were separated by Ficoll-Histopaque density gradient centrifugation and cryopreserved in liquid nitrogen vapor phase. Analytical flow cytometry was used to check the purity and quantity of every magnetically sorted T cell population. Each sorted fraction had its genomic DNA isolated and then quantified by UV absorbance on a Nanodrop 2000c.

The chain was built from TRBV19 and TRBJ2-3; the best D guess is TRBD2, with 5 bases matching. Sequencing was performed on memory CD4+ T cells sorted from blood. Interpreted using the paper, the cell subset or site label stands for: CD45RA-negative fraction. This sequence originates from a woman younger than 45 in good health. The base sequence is TGTGCCAGTAGTTCAGGTGACCGGGGAGATACGCAGTATTTT. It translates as CASSSGDRGDTQYF.